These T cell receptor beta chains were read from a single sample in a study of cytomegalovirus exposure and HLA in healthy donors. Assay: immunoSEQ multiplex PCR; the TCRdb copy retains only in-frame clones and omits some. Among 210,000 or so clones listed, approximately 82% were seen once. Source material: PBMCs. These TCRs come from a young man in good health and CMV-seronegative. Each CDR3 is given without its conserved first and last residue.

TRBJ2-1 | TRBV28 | ASSSGFEQF
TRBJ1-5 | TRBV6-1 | ASSGKAFRQGQPQH
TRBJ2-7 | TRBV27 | ASSFGSGGSYEQY
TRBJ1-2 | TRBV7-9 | ASSRGAPHYGYT
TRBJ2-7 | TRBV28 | ASSRTSGYEQY
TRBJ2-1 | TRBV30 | AWASGLYNEQF
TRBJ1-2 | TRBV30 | AWSSLGQGL
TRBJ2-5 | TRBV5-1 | ASSSGLAGEETQY
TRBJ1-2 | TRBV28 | ASRATGNKAYT
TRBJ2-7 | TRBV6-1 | ASTAFSGVSYEQY
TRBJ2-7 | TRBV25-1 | ASSAIDRVGGEQY
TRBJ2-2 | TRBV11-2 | ASSLPSSGTGELF
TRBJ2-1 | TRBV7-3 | ASSLAGGGFSTYNEQF
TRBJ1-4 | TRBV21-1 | ASSPRLNPAEKLF
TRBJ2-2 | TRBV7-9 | ASSLRGGVGQTVTGELF
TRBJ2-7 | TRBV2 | ASRDRGHEQY
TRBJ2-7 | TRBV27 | ASSLRPNPLPEQY
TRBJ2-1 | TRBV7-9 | ASSPPRLAGENEQF
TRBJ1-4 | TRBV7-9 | ASSPQGAREKLF
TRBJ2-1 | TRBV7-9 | ASRDDWSSYNEQF
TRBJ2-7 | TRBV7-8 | ASSLEWEAKGYEQY
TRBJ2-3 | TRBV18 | ASSPSGRASTDTQY
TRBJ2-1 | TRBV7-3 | ASSPRTANRGEQF
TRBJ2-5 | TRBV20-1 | SARVLAGPY
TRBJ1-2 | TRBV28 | ASSFGGLQKHT
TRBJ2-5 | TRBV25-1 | ASSEGGFGLQQETQY
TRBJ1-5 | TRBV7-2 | ASSLVQGTGTQPQH
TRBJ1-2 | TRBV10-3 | AISEGQGNYGYT
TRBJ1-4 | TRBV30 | AWSRTGGEKLF
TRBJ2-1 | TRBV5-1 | ASSFGGVETYNEQF
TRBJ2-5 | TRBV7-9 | ASSPRPRDLMETQY
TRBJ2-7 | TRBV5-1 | ASSWGGASGKRYEQY
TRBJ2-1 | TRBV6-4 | ASSVDRGINEQF
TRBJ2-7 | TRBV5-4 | ASSLGGGAGVSYEQY
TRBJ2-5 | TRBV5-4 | ASSFIDRGGGTQY
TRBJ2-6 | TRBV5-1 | ASSRTGISGANVLT
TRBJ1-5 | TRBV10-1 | ASSGGSNQPQH
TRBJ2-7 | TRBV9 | ASSVETRDSRRYEQY
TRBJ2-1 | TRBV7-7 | ASSLAGVENEQF
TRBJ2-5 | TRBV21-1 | ASITTQGNQETQY
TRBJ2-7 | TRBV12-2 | ASRSMTSGASYEQY
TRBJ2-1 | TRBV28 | ASSNPGPAGGRNEQF